This T cell receptor beta chain stems from a study of blood T cell repertoires in COVID-19. Study-wide background: The United States, Italy and Spain provided the acute and convalescent COVID-19 samples. PBMCs, B-cell-depleted T cells, or T cells were the source of the cDNA or gDNA that made up the material.

CDR1 MRHNA and CDR2 SNTAGT come from the germline V gene. The V gene lost 6 bases and the J gene lost 0 bases, with 14 bases spanning the gap. The CDR3 loop spans 15 amino acids. Per the authors' pipeline: How many nucleated cells were present was estimated from reference gene primer amplification. Some clones are missing from TCRdb's copy, which holds only in-frame ones; the method was immunoSEQ multiplex PCR. From that table come the V and J calls and clone size; the DNA was used to work out D and trimming. The sample holds 200,000 to 250,000 clones; 84% are singletons and the top ten take about 4%.

The sample taken for sequencing was peripheral blood. The TCR sequence derives from a man in his fifties or sixties with acute or convalescent COVID-19. V is TRBV6-4 and J is TRBJ1-1, with D tentatively TRBD1 (6 bases). CDR3 coding DNA: TGTGCCAGCAGGGTCGACAGGACCATGAACACTGAAGCTTTCTTT. Its protein is CASRVDRTMNTEAFF.